This record covers a single T cell receptor (beta chain). The antigen remains undetermined. TCRdb's copy holds only in-frame clones and misses some; the assay was immunoSEQ multiplex PCR. The table shows around 130,000 clones, with roughly 93% occurring only once. This entry belongs to a study of T cell responses to AZD1222 COVID-19 vaccine. Study-level results: Dominant at 160-218 and 743-854, vaccine-associated CD4 TCRs also spanned spike. Elevations in Spike-specific TCR breadth and depth followed administration of two AZD1222 doses. Researchers took repertoire samples only after the peak T cell response had come. Donors skewed white British and female; clonal diversity was possibly underestimated.

This CDR3 contains 13 residues. Germline CDR1 reads MRHNA; CDR2 reads SNTAGT. V gave up 5 bases and J gave up 8 bases, with 13 bases separating them. The sample here was peripheral blood, taken on day 0 of AZD1222 vaccination. The chain joins TRBV6-4 to TRBJ2-4, with a possible D match to TRBD2 (6 bases). The receptor comes from an adult in good health. The CDR3 sequence is CASSLDGGDIQYF. The CDR3 DNA reads as TGTGCCAGCAGTTTGGACGGAGGGGACATTCAGTACTTC.